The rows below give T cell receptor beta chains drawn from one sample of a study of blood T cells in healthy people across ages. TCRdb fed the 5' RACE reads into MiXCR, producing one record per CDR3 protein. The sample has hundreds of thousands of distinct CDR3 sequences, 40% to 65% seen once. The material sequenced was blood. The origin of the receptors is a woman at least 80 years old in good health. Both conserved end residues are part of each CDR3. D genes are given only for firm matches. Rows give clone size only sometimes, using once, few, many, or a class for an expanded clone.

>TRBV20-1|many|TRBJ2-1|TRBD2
TGCAGTGCTATGCCTAGCGGGATGCGGAATGAGCAGTTCTTC
CSAMPSGMRNEQFF
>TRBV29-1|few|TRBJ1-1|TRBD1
TGCAGCGTTTTTCAGGGGGGGAGTGAAGCTTTCTTT
CSVFQGGSEAFF
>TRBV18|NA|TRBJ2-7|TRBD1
TGTGCCAGCTCACCAAGCGGACAGGGGGCTTCCTACGAGCAGTACTTC
CASSPSGQGASYEQYF
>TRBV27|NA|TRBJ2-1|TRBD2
TGTGCCAGCAGTTCCGAGCGGGAGCCAAATAATGAGCAGTTCTTC
CASSSEREPNNEQFF
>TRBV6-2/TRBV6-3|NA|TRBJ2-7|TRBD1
TGTGCCAGCAGACTCCGACAGGGGTCATCCTACGAGCAGTACTTC
CASRLRQGSSYEQYF
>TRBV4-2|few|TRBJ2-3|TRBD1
TGTGCCAGCAGCCAAGATGGGACAGGAGCAGATACGCAGTATTTT
CASSQDGTGADTQYF
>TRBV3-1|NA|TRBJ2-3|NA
TGTGCCAGCAGCCAAATCAGGACTTTTATGGGTGGAGGCACAGATACGCAGTATTTT
CASSQIRTFMGGGTDTQYF
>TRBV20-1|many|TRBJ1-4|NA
TGCAGTGCTGACCGACTGGGGGAAAAACTGTTTTTT
CSADRLGEKLFF
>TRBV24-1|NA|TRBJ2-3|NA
TGTGCCACCAGTGTCGCCACAGATACGCAGTATTTT
CATSVATDTQYF
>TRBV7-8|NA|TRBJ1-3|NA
TGTGCCAGCACCAACGGGAACTCTGGAAACACCATATATTTT
CASTNGNSGNTIYF
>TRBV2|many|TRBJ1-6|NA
TGTGCCAGCAGAGAGGACTCAAAGGCATCACCCCTCCACTTT
CASREDSKASPLHF
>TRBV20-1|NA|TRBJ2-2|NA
TGCAGTGCTAGAGATAGTAGTGGGGAGCTGTTTTTT
CSARDSSGELFF
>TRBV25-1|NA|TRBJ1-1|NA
TGTGCCAGCAGTGAATATATTCAAGGGTCAGGCGGTCGGGCTGAAGCTTTCTTT
CASSEYIQGSGGRAEAFF
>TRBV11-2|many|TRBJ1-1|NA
TGTGCCAGCAGCCCTCAGGGTGCCACTGAAGCTTTCTTT
CASSPQGATEAFF
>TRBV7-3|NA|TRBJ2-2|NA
TGTGCCAGCAGCTCCCGAATTGCGGGGCAAAGCGGGGAGCTGTTTTTT
CASSSRIAGQSGELFF
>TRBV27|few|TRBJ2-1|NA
TGTGCCAGCAGTTTATCTGGTGCTAGCTCCTACAATGAGCAGTTCTTC
CASSLSGASSYNEQFF
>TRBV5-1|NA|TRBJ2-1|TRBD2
TGCGCCAGCAGCTTGGTTTTAGCGGGAACCTGCAATGAGCAGTTCTTC
CASSLVLAGTCNEQFF
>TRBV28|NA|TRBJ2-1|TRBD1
TGTGCCAGCAGTTTGGGGACAGCTAACTACAATGAGCAGTTCTTC
CASSLGTANYNEQFF
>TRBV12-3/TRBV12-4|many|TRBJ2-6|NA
TGTGCCAGCAGTTTTGAGGGAACTGGGGCCAACGTCCTGACTTTC
CASSFEGTGANVLTF
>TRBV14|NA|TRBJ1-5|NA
TGTGCCAGCAGCCAAGAAGGTTGGGGTCCTGGGCAAAGACTAAGGCCCCAGCATTTT
CASSQEGWGPGQRLRPQHF
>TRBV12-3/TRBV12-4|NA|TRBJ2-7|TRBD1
TGTGCCAGCAGAGCACAGGGGCTTGAGCAGTACTTC
CASRAQGLEQYF
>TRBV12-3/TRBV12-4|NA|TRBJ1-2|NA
TGTGCCAGCAGTTCCGGGACACTTAACTATGGCTACACCTTC
CASSSGTLNYGYTF
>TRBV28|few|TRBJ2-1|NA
TGTGCCAGCAGTTTATCGGGTTCTGGGGGAAGCAAGCAGTTCTTC
CASSLSGSGGSKQFF
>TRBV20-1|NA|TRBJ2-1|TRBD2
TGCAGTGCTAGTACTGGACTAGCGGGAGGAGGTGAGCAGTTCTTC
CSASTGLAGGGEQFF
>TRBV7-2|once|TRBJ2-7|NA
TGTGCCAGCAGCTACATCGGGGAGAAGCAGTACTTC
CASSYIGEKQYF
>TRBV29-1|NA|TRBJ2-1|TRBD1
TGCAGCGCCGACAGGGCTGGGGGCAATGAGCAGTTCTTC
CSADRAGGNEQFF
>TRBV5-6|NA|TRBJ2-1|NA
TGTGCCAGCAGCCGGACGACAGGCTTCAATGAGCAGTTCTTC
CASSRTTGFNEQFF
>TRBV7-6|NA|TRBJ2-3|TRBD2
TGTGCCAGCAGCTCTCGGGACTATACGAGGGACACAGATACGCAGTATTTT
CASSSRDYTRDTDTQYF
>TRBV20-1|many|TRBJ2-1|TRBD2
TGCAGTGCTCCTCTAGCGGGCAACTACAATGAGCAGTTCTTC
CSAPLAGNYNEQFF
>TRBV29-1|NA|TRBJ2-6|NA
TGCAGCGTTGAGTCCAGCGGGGCCAACGTCCTGACTTTC
CSVESSGANVLTF
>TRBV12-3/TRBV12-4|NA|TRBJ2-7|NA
TGTGCCAGCAGTTTCAGGGGAGGGGGCTACGAGCAGTACTTC
CASSFRGGGYEQYF
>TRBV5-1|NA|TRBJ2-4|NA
TGCGCCAGCAGCTTGGGAAGTGGGGAAGTGGCCAAAAACATTCAGTACTTC
CASSLGSGEVAKNIQYF
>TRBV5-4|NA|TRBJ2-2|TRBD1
TGTGCCAGCAGCCAGAGGGACAGGGGTCACGGGGAGCTGTTTTTT
CASSQRDRGHGELFF
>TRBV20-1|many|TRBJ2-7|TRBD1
TGCAGTGCGAGACAGACAGGGTCCGGTTACGAGCAGTACTTC
CSARQTGSGYEQYF
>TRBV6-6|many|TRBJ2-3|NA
TGTGCCAGCTCAACAGCGGGTACGCAGTATTTT
CASSTAGTQYF
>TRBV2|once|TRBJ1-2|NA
TGTGCCAGCAGTGCACCCACCGCCAAGGTTATCGCGCATGGCTACACCTTC
CASSAPTAKVIAHGYTF
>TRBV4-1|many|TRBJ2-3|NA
TGCGCCAGCAGCCAAGTAAAGGGTCATACGCAGTATTTT
CASSQVKGHTQYF
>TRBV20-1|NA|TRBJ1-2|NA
TGCAGTGCCGGGACGTCGACTAACTATGGCTACACCTTC
CSAGTSTNYGYTF
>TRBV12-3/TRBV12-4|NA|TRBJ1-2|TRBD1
TGTGCCAGCAGTCGGACAGGGGGCGATGGCTACACCTTC
CASSRTGGDGYTF
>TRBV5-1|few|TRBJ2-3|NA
TGCGCCAGCAGCTTGGGGGCAGGGGTCGGCCCAGATACGCAGTATTTT
CASSLGAGVGPDTQYF
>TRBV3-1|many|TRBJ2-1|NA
TGTGCCAGCAGACCAAGCGGCCCTCCCTCCTACAATGAGCAGTTCTTC
CASRPSGPPSYNEQFF
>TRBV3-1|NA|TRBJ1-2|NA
TGTGCCAGCAACCAAAGGACCAACTATGGCTACACCTTC
CASNQRTNYGYTF
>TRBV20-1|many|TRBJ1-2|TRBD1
TGCAGTGCTAGAGGGACAGGTACCTACGGCTACACCTTC
CSARGTGTYGYTF
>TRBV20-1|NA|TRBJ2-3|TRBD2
TGCAGTGCTAGCCCCCCTAGCGGGAGGACAGATACGCAGTATTTT
CSASPPSGRTDTQYF
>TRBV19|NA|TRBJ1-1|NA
TGTGCCAGTAAGGGCAGGGCTGGGAACACTGAAGCTTTCTTT
CASKGRAGNTEAFF
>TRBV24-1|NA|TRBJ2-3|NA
TGTGCCACCGGAGGAGGGGTCTCAGATACGCAGTATTTT
CATGGGVSDTQYF
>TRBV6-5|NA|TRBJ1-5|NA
TGTGCCAGCAGTTACTCGATGGCGGAGCCCCAGCATTTT
CASSYSMAEPQHF
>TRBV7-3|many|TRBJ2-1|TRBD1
TGTGCCAGCAGCTTAACGGGTAGACAGGGGCGATACAATGAGCAGTTCTTC
CASSLTGRQGRYNEQFF
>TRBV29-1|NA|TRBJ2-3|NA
TGCAGCGTTCTTCTGCTGAACACAGATACGCAGTATTTT
CSVLLLNTDTQYF
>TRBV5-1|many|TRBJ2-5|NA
TGTGCCAGCAGTTACTCAGGATACCAAGAGACCCAGTACTTC
CASSYSGYQETQYF
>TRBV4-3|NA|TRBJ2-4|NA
TGCGCCAGCAGCCCAGAACAGGGAGTGAACATTCAGTACTTC
CASSPEQGVNIQYF
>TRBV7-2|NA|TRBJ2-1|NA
TGTGCCAGCAGCCCTCCCGGCTCCTACAATGAGCCGTTCTTC
CASSPPGSYNEPFF
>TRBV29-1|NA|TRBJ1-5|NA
TGCAGCGTTGCTGTTGTGGGTAGCAATCAGCCCCAGCATTTT
CSVAVVGSNQPQHF